The present T cell receptor beta chain was sequenced within a study of shared clonotypes between healthy human individuals. This table comes from immunoSEQ multiplex PCR, and its TCRdb copy is limited to in-frame clones, with some not included. Found here are 400,000 to 600,000 clones, nearly 80% of them singletons; the top ten hold approximately 12%. Sequencing was performed on PBMCs. The sequence derives from a middle-aged woman in good health. Some clones in this sample may be carry-over from other donors' samples.

CDR3 nucleotides: TGTGCCAGCAGCTTATTGGCTCTCACAGATACGCAGTATTTT. This translates into CASSLLALTDTQYF. V usage is TRBV11-2 and J usage is TRBJ2-3; D gene ambiguous. The CDR3 spans 14 residues. Looked up from germline, CDR1 is SGHAT and CDR2 is FQNNGV. The ends were cut back, 2 bases at V and 2 bases at J, with 8 bases in the middle.